A single sample is the source of the 8 T cell receptor beta chains below, sequenced in a study of beta chain features in type 1 diabetes. All of the isolated RNA was reverse transcribed, so expressed TCRB transcripts were sequenced. Repertoires were generated with immunoSEQ multiplex PCR, while TCRdb's copy carries only in-frame clones and drops some. The table has over 65,000 clones, about 32% seen once. What was sequenced was stem cell memory CD4+ T cells from blood. The receptors stem from a woman between 18 and 29 years old in good health.

The chain employs TRBV6-1 and TRBJ2-2, with TRBD2 as a possible D gene (5 bases). Trimming took 2 bases from V and 6 from J, leaving 13 bases between them. The CDR3 spans 15 residues. Germline V gives CDR1 MNHNS, CDR2 SASEGT. The CDR3 sequence: CASSELVRRAGELFF. CDR3 DNA sequence: TGTGCCAGCAGTGAACTAGTTAGGCGGGCCGGGGAGCTGTTTTTT.

CDR3 sequence (DNA): TGTGCCAGCAGCCCCGGGACTAGCACAGATACGCAGTATTTT. It translates to CASSPGTSTDTQYF. J is TRBJ2-3 and V is TRBV7-8; a possible D gene is TRBD2 (6 bases). The CDR3 length is 14 residues. CDR1 is SGHVS and CDR2 is FQNEAQ in the germline V gene. V was trimmed by 5 bases and J by 0 bases, leaving 9 bases between them.

CDR3 DNA sequence: TGTGCCAGCAGCGCGCCTAGCGGGGTCCCGGGGACCCAGTACTTC. It yields the protein CASSAPSGVPGTQYF. The V and J genes are TRBV7-2 and TRBJ2-5; 9 positions match TRBD2. V lost 5 bases, J lost 7 bases, and 11 bases stayed unmatched. The CDR3 sequence is 15 residues long. Per germline, CDR1 SGHTA and CDR2 FQGNSA.

The chain has TRBV5-1 and TRBJ2-3; 8 bases align to TRBD2. With 1 base clipped from V and 5 bases from J, the junction kept 12 bases outside the gene matches. Germline values: CDR1 SGHRS, CDR2 YFSETQ. This CDR3 has 17 residues. The CDR3 DNA reads as TGCGCCAGCAGCTTGAATCTTGTAGCGGGGATCATAGATACGCAGTATTTT. Its translation is CASSLNLVAGIIDTQYF.

This clone has only a few counts. The J gene is TRBJ2-5, the V gene TRBV7-2; 11 nucleotides line up with TRBD1. The junction had 8 bases not matched to a gene; V was cut back by 6 bases and J by 5 bases. Germline assignment: CDR1 SGHTA and CDR2 FQGNSA. This CDR3 is 15 amino acids long. The CDR3 loop reads CASSAGQGAWETQYF. The CDR3 DNA reads TGTGCCAGCAGTGCTGGACAGGGGGCTTGGGAGACCCAGTACTTC.

The sample holds a few counts of this clone. The gene calls are TRBV27 and TRBJ2-1; D perhaps matches TRBD1 (7 bases). The CDR3 contains 14 residues. Trimming took off 6 bases at V and 4 bases at J, with 13 bases between the two ends. Germline CDR1 MNHEY, CDR2 SMNVEV (reference sequence). In nucleotides, the CDR3 is TGTGCCAGCAGGCAGGGGGGTAGGTACAATGAGCAGTTCTTC. Encoded protein: CASRQGGRYNEQFF.

The chain recombines TRBV18 with TRBJ2-2, with 7 bases matching TRBD1. V lost 1 base, J lost 5 bases, and 4 bases stayed unmatched. From germline, CDR1 is KGHSH and CDR2 LQKENI. CDR3 length: 15 amino acids. This chain's CDR3 is CASSPLKGQTGELFF. In DNA, the CDR3 is TGTGCCAGCTCACCACTTAAGGGACAGACCGGGGAGCTGTTTTTT.

This rearrangement joins TRBV7-9 to TRBJ2-7; 10 bases agree with TRBD2. Trimming cost V 4 bases and J 1 base; bases outside gene matches: 4. The V gene's germline CDR1 is SEHNR and CDR2 FQNEAQ (reference sequence). This CDR3 is 15 amino acids long. CDR3 coding DNA: TGTGCCAGCAGCTCATGGACTAGCGGTTCCTACGAGCAGTACTTC. Amino acids: CASSSWTSGSYEQYF.